This T cell receptor beta chain is drawn from a study of blood T cells in healthy people across ages. Study findings and constraints: In the absence of known donor CMV status, changes in expanded clonotypes were possibly confounded. In long-lived donors, naive CD4+ cell counts and diversity exceeded those of aged donors. Older age coincided with a roughly linear decline in TCR beta diversity per million T cells.

A J-beta primer mix and a sample-barcoded 5' primer were used in a second PCR of about 7 to 11 cycles. Using its own MiXCR run on the 5' RACE reads, TCRdb lists one record per CDR3 protein. The sample has over a million distinct CDR3 sequences, under 55% seen once; the top ten hold approximately 17%. A word on this clonotype: Its antigen remains unknown.

Those donating, healthy Caucasian individuals from Russia, were aged 6 to 90. Germline V CDR1 and CDR2: DFQATT, SNEGSKA (reference sequence). CDR3 length: 15 amino acids. The junction had 5 bases not matched to a gene; V was cut back by 0 bases and J by 6 bases. The chain combines TRBV20-1 with TRBJ2-1; 10 bases fit TRBD2. The source of this sequence is a woman aged 55 to 70 in good health. The sequencing sample was made of blood. CDR3 loop: CSARDPAGGPNEQFF. The CDR3 nucleotides are TGCAGTGCTAGAGATCCAGCGGGAGGGCCCAATGAGCAGTTCTTC.